The 29 T cell receptor beta chains below all came from one sample that was sequenced in a study of OX40 agonist ivuxolimab in advanced cancers. The method was immunoSEQ multiplex PCR; TCRdb's version includes in-frame clones alone and lacks a portion of them. The repertoire holds about 77,000 clones, around 90% seen once, with less than 2% in the top ten. Material: CD4+ or CD8+ T cells sorted from blood, obtained in a trial of the OX40 agonist ivuxolimab. These receptors all come from an adult with an advanced solid tumor such as melanoma, head and neck, liver or kidney cancer.

The chain links TRBV7-9 to TRBJ1-6, with a tentative D call TRBD1 (6 bases). CDR1 and CDR2 from the germline V gene are SEHNR and FQNEAQ (reference sequence). The length of the CDR3 is 14 residues. The V and J ends lost 8 bases and 6 bases respectively, with 14 bases between them. In DNA, the CDR3 is TGTGCCAGCCGCCTCGAGGGGGGTAATTCACCCCTCCACTTT. It yields the protein CASRLEGGNSPLHF.

The chain combines TRBV7-2 with TRBJ2-1; D is undetermined. CDR3 length: 14 amino acids. V dropped 1 base and J dropped 10 bases, with 14 bases sitting between them. Looked up from germline, CDR1 is SGHTA and CDR2 is FQGNSA. In DNA, the CDR3 is TGTGCCAGCAGCTTAGGGCCCCCTTTGATCGAGCAGTTCTTC. It yields the protein CASSLGPPLIEQFF.

V is TRBV2 and J is TRBJ2-7, with a possible D match to TRBD2 (5 bases). V was pared by 10 bases and J by 3 bases, with 22 bases between. This CDR3 has 15 residues. Looked up from germline, CDR1 is SNHLY and CDR2 is FYNNEI. The CDR3 here is CATHYRGASLYEQYF. CDR3 coding DNA: TGTGCCACCCACTACCGGGGTGCCTCACTCTACGAGCAGTACTTC. Variable domain in full (rest from reference TRBV2 and TRBJ2-7): EPEVTQTPSHQVTQMGQEVILRCVPISNHLYFYWYRQILGQKVEFLVSFYNNEISEKSEIFDDQFSVERPDGSNFTLKIRSTKLEDSAMYFCATHYRGASLYEQYFGPGTRLTVT.

The chain combines TRBV30 with TRBJ2-5; D unclear. CDR1 and CDR2 from the germline V gene are GTSNPN and SVGIG (reference sequence). Trimming left V 0 bases short and J 3 bases short, with 5 bases between. The CDR3 length is 12 residues. The CDR3 loop is CAWSVTEETQYF. The CDR3 DNA follows: TGTGCCTGGAGTGTAACGGAAGAGACCCAGTACTTC.

Only one count was recorded for this clone. CDR3 loop: CASSEGQQNTEAFF. The CDR3 bases are TGTGCCAGCAGTGAAGGGCAGCAGAACACTGAAGCTTTCTTT. The V call is TRBV6-1, the J call TRBJ1-1; D remains ambiguous. Germline CDR1 and CDR2: MNHNS and SASEGT. The CDR3 loop spans 14 amino acids. V was trimmed by 1 base and J by 1 base, leaving 7 bases between them.

This chain joins TRBV6-4 and TRBJ2-2; 8 bases align to TRBD1. This CDR3 is built from 13 residues. Germline values: CDR1 MRHNA, CDR2 SNTAGT. V was clipped by 6 bases and J by 3 bases; unmatched bases: 0. DNA of the CDR3: TGTGCCAGCAGGACAGGGGACACCGGGGAGCTGTTTTTT. It codes for CASRTGDTGELFF.

The rearrangement links TRBV6-5 to TRBJ1-1, with a tentative D call TRBD1 (6 bases). Germline CDR1 and CDR2: MNHEY and SVGAGI. The V gene lost 0 bases and the J gene lost 4 bases, with 12 bases spanning the gap. The CDR3 runs 15 residues. The CDR3 DNA reads TGTGCCAGCAGTTACTCGGGGGGGCTTGGCACTGAAGCTTTCTTT. It codes for CASSYSGGLGTEAFF.

J is TRBJ2-1 and V is TRBV9; tentatively, D is TRBD2 (5 bases). Germline lookup yields CDR1 SGDLS and CDR2 YYNGEE. The CDR3 spans 17 residues. With 3 bases removed from V and 3 bases from J, the gap between germline ends came to 19 bases. For the CDR3, the DNA is TGTGCCAGCAGCGCCGGGATCCTAGCCGACCTCTACAATGAGCAGTTCTTC. Protein sequence: CASSAGILADLYNEQFF.

CDR3 region: CASSLLTYEQYF. The CDR3 DNA reads TGTGCCAGCAGTTTACTAACCTACGAGCAGTACTTC. V is TRBV28 and J is TRBJ2-7; D ambiguous. V lost 2 bases and J 2 bases, leaving 4 bases between the germline ends. This CDR3 region has 12 residues. Germline V gene sequence: CDR1 MDHEN, CDR2 SYDVKM. Variable domain in full (rest from reference TRBV28 and TRBJ2-7): DVKVTQSSRYLVKRTGEKVFLECVQDMDHENMFWYRQDPGLGLRLIYFSYDVKMKEKGDIPEGYSVSREKKERFSLILESASTNQTSMYLCASSLLTYEQYFGPGTRLTVT.

The V gene is TRBV4-3, the J gene TRBJ2-5, with a weak D call TRBD2 (6 bases). The J call may be faulty, since TRBJ2-7 better matches the DNA end. The germline CDR1 and CDR2 sequences are LGHNA and YSLEER. This CDR3 is built from 16 residues. The CDR3 reads CASSQVMGGNTYEQYF. For the CDR3, the DNA is TGCGCCAGCAGCCAAGTTATGGGCGGGAACACTTACGAGCAGTACTTC.

This chain connects TRBV30 to TRBJ2-1; D not resolved. V shed 0 bases and J shed 4 bases, with 16 bases lying between them. Germline lookup yields CDR1 GTSNPN and CDR2 SVGIG (reference sequence). The CDR3 is made up of 16 amino acids. The CDR3 spells CAWSVRELPWYNEQFF. The CDR3 nucleotides read TGTGCCTGGAGTGTACGAGAACTCCCGTGGTACAATGAGCAGTTCTTC.

This chain links TRBV21-1 with TRBJ2-5; TRBD2, the D gene given by the table, was not confirmed from the DNA. TRBV21-1 is noted as a pseudogene. This CDR3 is built from 20 residues. CDR3 in DNA: TGTGCCAGCAGCACTGTGGTCGGCCTTCAGTTAGGGGGGGGAGGAGAGACCCAGTACTTC. It specifies CASSTVVGLQLGGGGETQYF.

The V and J genes are TRBV18 and TRBJ1-2, with D unresolved. V dropped 6 bases and J dropped 0 bases, with 11 bases sitting between them. CDR3 length equals 14 residues. CDR1 is KGHSH and CDR2 is LQKENI in the germline V gene. The CDR3 DNA reads TGTGCCAGCTCCCTGGCAGATACTAACTATGGCTACACCTTC. This encodes CASSLADTNYGYTF.

The V gene is TRBV7-2, the J gene TRBJ2-2; D gene ambiguous. V was cut by 1 base and J by 7 bases, with 10 bases left in between. The CDR3 totals 14 residues. In germline, CDR1 is SGHTA, CDR2 FQGNSA. The CDR3: CASSLEVRVGELFF. Here the CDR3 DNA reads TGTGCCAGCAGCTTAGAGGTTAGGGTCGGGGAGCTGTTTTTT.

The chain links TRBV6-5 to TRBJ1-2; TRBD1 matches at 7 bases. The germline gives CDR1 MNHEY, CDR2 SVGAGI. The CDR3 runs 13 residues. V shed 5 bases and J 7 bases; nucleotides not matched to a gene: 7. The CDR3 DNA is TGTGCCAGCAGTGCGCCCGGGACAGCTGGCTACACCTTC. This translates into CASSAPGTAGYTF.

V gene TRBV12-1 combines with J gene TRBJ2-7; the table's D call, TRBD1, has no DNA check behind it. TRBV12-1 has pseudogene status. CDR3 length equals 14 residues. Here the CDR3 reads CASSFDRRVYEQYF. CDR3 in DNA: TGTGCCAGCAGCTTCGACAGAAGGGTTTACGAGCAGTACTTC.

The rearrangement joins TRBV7-8 to TRBJ2-7; D remains unclear. The CDR3 extends over 14 amino acids. Germline lookup yields CDR1 SGHVS and CDR2 FQNEAQ. The V end lost 1 base, the J end lost 3 bases, and 10 bases lay between the germline ends. CDR3 amino acids: CASSLEVPGYEQYF. Written as DNA, the CDR3 is TGTGCCAGCAGCTTAGAGGTACCAGGCTACGAGCAGTACTTC.

The gene calls are TRBV7-9 and TRBJ2-1, with a tentative D call TRBD1 (6 bases). V lost 4 bases and J 7 bases, leaving 14 bases between the germline ends. CDR1 SEHNR and CDR2 FQNEAQ come from the germline V gene (reference sequence). The CDR3 sequence is 14 residues long. The CDR3 coding sequence is TGTGCCAGCAGCTCAACAGGGTCTGGTAATGAGCAGTTCTTC. Translation gives CASSSTGSGNEQFF. Full variable domain (rest looked up from reference TRBV7-9 and TRBJ2-1): DTGVSQNPRHKITKRGQNVTFRCDPISEHNRLYWYRQTLGQGPEFLTYFQNEAQLEKSRLLSDRFSAERPKGSFSTLEIQRTEQGDSAMYLCASSSTGSGNEQFFGPGTRLTVL.

This chain links TRBV19 with TRBJ2-2; D tentatively fits TRBD1 or TRBD2 (5 bases each). This CDR3 region has 13 residues. V was cut by 10 bases and J by 5 bases, with 14 bases left in between. CDR1 LNHDA and CDR2 SQIVND come from the germline V gene (reference sequence). The CDR3 is CATGRDVTGELFF. The CDR3 nucleotides are TGTGCCACGGGACGGGACGTTACCGGGGAGCTGTTTTTT.

V gene TRBV19 combines with J gene TRBJ2-7; D possibly corresponds to TRBD1 (6 bases). The CDR3 extends over 15 amino acids. V lost 1 base and J 0 bases, leaving 10 bases between the germline ends. Germline V lookup: CDR1 LNHDA, CDR2 SQIVND (reference sequence). CDR3 DNA: TGTGCCAGTAGTATAGGGACAGAGAGCTCCTACGAGCAGTACTTC. Translated, it gives CASSIGTESSYEQYF.

The V call is TRBV4-1, the J call TRBJ2-3; TRBD2 agrees at 7 bases. Germline trimming cut 4 bases from V and 3 bases from J; bases unmatched to any gene: 13. Germline V gene sequence: CDR1 MGHRA, CDR2 YSYEKL. CDR3 length equals 17 residues. The CDR3, as DNA: TGCGCCAGCAGCCGCCAAGGCGGGGGATCAATAACAGATACGCAGTATTTT. This sequence encodes CASSRQGGGSITDTQYF.

Only one count was recorded for this clone. V gene TRBV7-8 combines with J gene TRBJ2-5; no firm D call. With the DNA end fitting TRBJ2-7 better, the J assignment may be wrong. Germline CDR1 SGHVS, CDR2 FQNEAQ. The CDR3 spans 14 residues. The CDR3 here is CASSPSRRNNEQYF. In DNA, the CDR3 is TGTGCCAGCAGCCCCAGCAGGAGAAATAACGAGCAGTACTTC.

The chain recombines TRBV6-6 with TRBJ1-1, with 9 bases lining up with TRBD1. Per the germline V gene, CDR1 is MNHNY and CDR2 is SVGAGI (reference sequence). This CDR3 has 15 residues. Trimming cost V 6 bases and J 5 bases; bases outside gene matches: 10. The DNA for the CDR3 is TGTGCCAGCAGCCCCCGTAGGACAGGGGTAACTGAAGCTTTCTTT. Amino acid sequence: CASSPRRTGVTEAFF.

The chain links TRBV7-9 to TRBJ1-2; D may be TRBD1 (6 bases). V was cut by 5 bases and J by 4 bases, with 14 bases left in between. The CDR3 extends over 14 amino acids. The germline CDR1 and CDR2 sequences are SEHNR and FQNEAQ (reference sequence). DNA for the CDR3: TGTGCCAGCAGCCGCTACCGGACAGCCTATGGCTACACCTTC. Translating it yields CASSRYRTAYGYTF.

The chain combines TRBV29-1 with TRBJ2-3; a possible D gene is TRBD1 (5 bases). CDR3 size: 14 residues. CDR1 SQVTM and CDR2 ANQGSEA come from the germline V gene. Trimming shortened V by 5 bases and J by 4 bases, and 16 bases separated the two germline ends. CDR3 residues: CSVFGAVGADTQYF. In nucleotides, the CDR3 is TGCAGCGTTTTTGGGGCGGTAGGTGCAGATACGCAGTATTTT.

The chain recombines TRBV19 with TRBJ2-7; possibly TRBD1 for D (6 bases). The germline CDR1 and CDR2 sequences are LNHDA and SQIVND (reference sequence). Trimming removed 10 bases from V and 1 base from J, with 14 bases in between. The CDR3 is 13 residues long. This CDR3 reads CATAGTSSYEQYF. CDR3 sequence (DNA): TGTGCCACCGCCGGGACATCTTCCTACGAGCAGTACTTC.

The chain recombines TRBV10-3 with TRBJ2-7, with D tentatively TRBD1 or TRBD2 (5 bases each). The CDR3 runs to 14 residues. CDR1 is ENHRY and CDR2 is SYGVKD in the germline V gene. V was trimmed by 0 bases and J by 6 bases, leaving 12 bases between them. The CDR3 spells CAISESASGLEQYF. The DNA of the CDR3 is TGTGCCATCAGTGAGTCGGCTTCGGGGCTCGAGCAGTACTTC.

The chain uses TRBV10-3 and TRBJ2-7; 8 bases map to TRBD2. The CDR3 runs 12 residues. Germline V gene sequence: CDR1 ENHRY, CDR2 SYGVKD. Trimming cost V 10 bases and J 4 bases; bases outside gene matches: 6. The CDR3 nucleotides are TGTGCCAGCGACTCTAGCGGGTACGAGCAGTACTTC. Encoded protein: CASDSSGYEQYF.

This chain connects TRBV6-1 to TRBJ2-4; possibly TRBD2 for D (5 bases). Germline V gene lookup returns CDR1 MNHNS and CDR2 SASEGT. There are 15 residues in the CDR3. V shed 2 bases and J shed 8 bases, with 16 bases lying between them. The CDR3 DNA reads as TGTGCCAGCAGTGAACCCAACCCCGGGAAGGACATTCAGTACTTC. This codes for CASSEPNPGKDIQYF.